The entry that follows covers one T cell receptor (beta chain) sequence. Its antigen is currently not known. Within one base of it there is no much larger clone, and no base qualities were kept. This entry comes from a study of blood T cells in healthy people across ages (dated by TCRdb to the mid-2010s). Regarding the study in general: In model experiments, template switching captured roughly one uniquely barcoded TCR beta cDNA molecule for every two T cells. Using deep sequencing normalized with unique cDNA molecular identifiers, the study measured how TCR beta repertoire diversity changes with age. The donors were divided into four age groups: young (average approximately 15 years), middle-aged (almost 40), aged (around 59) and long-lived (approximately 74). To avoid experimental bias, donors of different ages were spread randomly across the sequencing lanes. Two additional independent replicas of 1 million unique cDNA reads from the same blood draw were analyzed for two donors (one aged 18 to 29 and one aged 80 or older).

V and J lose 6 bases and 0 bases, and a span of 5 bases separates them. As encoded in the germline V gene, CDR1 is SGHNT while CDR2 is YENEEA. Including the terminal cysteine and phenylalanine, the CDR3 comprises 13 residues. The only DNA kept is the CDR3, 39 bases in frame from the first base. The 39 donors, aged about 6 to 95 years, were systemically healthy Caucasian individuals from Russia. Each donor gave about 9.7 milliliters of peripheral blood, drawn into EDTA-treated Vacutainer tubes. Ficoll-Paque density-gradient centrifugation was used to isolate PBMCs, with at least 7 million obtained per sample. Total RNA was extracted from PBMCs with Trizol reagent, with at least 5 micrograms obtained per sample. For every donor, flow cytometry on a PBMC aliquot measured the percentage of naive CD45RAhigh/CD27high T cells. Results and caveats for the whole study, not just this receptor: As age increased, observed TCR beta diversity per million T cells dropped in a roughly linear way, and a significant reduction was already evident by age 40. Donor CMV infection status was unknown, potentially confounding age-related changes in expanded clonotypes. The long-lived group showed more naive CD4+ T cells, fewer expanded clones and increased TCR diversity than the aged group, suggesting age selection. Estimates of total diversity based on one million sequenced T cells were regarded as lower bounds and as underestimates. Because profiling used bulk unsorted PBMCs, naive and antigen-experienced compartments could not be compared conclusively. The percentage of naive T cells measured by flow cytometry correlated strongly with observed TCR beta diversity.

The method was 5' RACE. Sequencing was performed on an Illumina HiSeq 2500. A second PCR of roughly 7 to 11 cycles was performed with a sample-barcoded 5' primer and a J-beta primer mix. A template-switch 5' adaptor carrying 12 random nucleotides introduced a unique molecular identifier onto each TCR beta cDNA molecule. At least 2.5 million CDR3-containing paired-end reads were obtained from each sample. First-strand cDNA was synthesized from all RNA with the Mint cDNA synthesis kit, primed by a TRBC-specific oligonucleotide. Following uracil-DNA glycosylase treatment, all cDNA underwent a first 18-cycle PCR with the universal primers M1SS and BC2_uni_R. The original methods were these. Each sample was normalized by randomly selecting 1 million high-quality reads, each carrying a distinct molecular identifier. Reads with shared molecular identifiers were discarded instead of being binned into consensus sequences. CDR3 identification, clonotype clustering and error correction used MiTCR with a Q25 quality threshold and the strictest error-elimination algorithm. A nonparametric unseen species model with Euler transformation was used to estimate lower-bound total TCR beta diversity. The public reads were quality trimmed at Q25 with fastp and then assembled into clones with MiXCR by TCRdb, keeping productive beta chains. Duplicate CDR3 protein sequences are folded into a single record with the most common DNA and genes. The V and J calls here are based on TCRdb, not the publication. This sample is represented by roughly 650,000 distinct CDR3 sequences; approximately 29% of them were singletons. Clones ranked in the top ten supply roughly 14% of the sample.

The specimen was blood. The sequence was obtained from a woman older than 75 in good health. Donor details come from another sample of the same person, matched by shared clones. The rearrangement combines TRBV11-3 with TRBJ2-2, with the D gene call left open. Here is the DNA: TGTGCCAGCAGGCGAGCGAACACCGGGGAGCTGTTTTTT. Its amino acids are CASRRANTGELFF.